The clone carrying this T cell receptor beta chain has only one observation. What it binds is not known. Stated time point: persistent/refractory GD, antithyroid drugs over 5 years with positive TRAb. Isolated PBMC RNA provided the starting material for the TCR library. Patients with Graves' disease were diagnosed by American Thyroid Association guidelines. CDR1 MNHEY and CDR2 SVGAGI come from the germline V gene. V lost 2 bases, J lost 4 bases, and 23 bases lay in between. This CDR3 has 19 amino acids. According to the study, TCR beta libraries were built with iRepertoire HTBI primers and CDR3-region Arm-PCR. TCRdb passed the multiplex PCR reads through MiXCR, listing each CDR3 protein once. The sample carries more than 650,000 distinct CDR3 sequences, about 30% recorded once. The data were obtained in a study of regulatory T cells in long-lasting Graves disease. Notes on the study in general: Peripheral blood, not thyroid tissue, was the sole material studied. TRBV28, TRBJ1-2 and TRBJ2-5 were favored in persistent disease. Fewer public clonotypes were shared by new patients (966) than by persistent patients (around 2,900).

This receptor was taken from a female donor with Graves disease. The starting material was peripheral blood mononuclear cells (PBMCs), obtained when the disease was refractory, from a patient treated with antithyroid drugs. The rearrangement uses TRBV6-5 and TRBJ1-4; tentatively, D is TRBD1 (5 bases). The CDR3 loop reads CASSYGRPGSGVGNEKLFF. The CDR3 coding sequence is TGTGCCAGCAGTTACGGCAGGCCAGGGTCCGGCGTGGGTAATGAAAAACTGTTTTTT.